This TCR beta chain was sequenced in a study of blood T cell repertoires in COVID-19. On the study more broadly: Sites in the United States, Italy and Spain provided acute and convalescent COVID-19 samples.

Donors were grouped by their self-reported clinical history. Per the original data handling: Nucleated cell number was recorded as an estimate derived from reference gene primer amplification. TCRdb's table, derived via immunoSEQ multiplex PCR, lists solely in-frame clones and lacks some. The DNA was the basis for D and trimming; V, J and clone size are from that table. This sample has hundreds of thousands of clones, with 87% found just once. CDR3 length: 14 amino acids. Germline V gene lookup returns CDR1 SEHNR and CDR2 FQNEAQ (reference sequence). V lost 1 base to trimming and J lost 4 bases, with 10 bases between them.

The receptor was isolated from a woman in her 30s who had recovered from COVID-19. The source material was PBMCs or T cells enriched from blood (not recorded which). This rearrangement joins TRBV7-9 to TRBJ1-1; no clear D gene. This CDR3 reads CASSLEQFGTEAFF. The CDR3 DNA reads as TGTGCCAGCAGCTTAGAACAGTTTGGCACTGAAGCTTTCTTT.